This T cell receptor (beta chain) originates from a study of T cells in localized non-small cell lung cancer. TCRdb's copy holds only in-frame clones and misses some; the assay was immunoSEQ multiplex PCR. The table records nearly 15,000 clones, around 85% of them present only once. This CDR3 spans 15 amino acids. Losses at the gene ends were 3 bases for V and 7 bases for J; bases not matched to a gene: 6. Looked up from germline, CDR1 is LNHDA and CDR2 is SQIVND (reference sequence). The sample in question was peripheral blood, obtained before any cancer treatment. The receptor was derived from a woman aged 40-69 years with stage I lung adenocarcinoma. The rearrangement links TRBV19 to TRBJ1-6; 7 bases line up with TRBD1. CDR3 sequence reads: CASSIAGQNNSPLHF. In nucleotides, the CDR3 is TGTGCCAGTAGTATTGCGGGACAGAACAATTCACCCCTCCACTTT. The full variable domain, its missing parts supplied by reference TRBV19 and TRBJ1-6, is DGGITQSPKYLFRKEGQNVTLSCEQNLNHDAMYWYRQDPGQGLRLIYYSQIVNDFQKGDIAEGYSVSREKKESFPLTVTSAQKNPTAFYLCASSIAGQNNSPLHFGNGTRLTVT.